This T cell receptor beta chain was recovered during a study of T cell responses to AZD1222 COVID-19 vaccine. The length of the CDR3 is 11 residues. Germline CDR1 is SQVTM and CDR2 is ANQGSEA. V shed 6 bases, J shed 3 bases, and the junction held 1 base outside the gene matches. On this clone: The sample holds other DNA sequences that translate to the same CDR3.

Produced via immunoSEQ multiplex PCR; TCRdb's table is partial and in-frame only. Of more than 150,000 clones listed, 80% to 95% are singletons. The TCR originated in an adult who received the AZD1222 COVID-19 vaccine. The gene calls are TRBV29-1 and TRBJ2-5; 7 positions agree with TRBD1. The source was peripheral blood, collected 28 days after the second AZD1222 dose. The CDR3 DNA reads as TGCAGCGTAGGGACAGAAGAGACCCAGTACTTC. It encodes CSVGTEETQYF.